This T cell receptor (beta chain) was sequenced in a study of blood T cell repertoires in COVID-19. As for the study in general: Sample material is recorded as cDNA or gDNA derived from T cells, B-cell-depleted T cells, or PBMCs.

Original methodology: Estimation of nucleated cell counts relied on the amplification of reference gene primers. The table came from immunoSEQ multiplex PCR; TCRdb's copy has only in-frame clones and leaves some out. The V and J calls and clone size were taken over from that table, and D and trimming were inferred from the DNA. The sample includes some 150,000 clones, around 90% seen only once; the top ten take around 1.6%. Germline assignment: CDR1 MGHRA and CDR2 YSYEKL. The V gene end was trimmed by 2 bases and the J gene end by 10 bases; junction bases not matched to a gene: 12. The CDR3 covers 16 residues.

This chain links TRBV4-1 with TRBJ2-1; 9 bases are a match to TRBD1. This TCR was sampled from a human donor in a cohort sampled during active COVID-19. What was sequenced was peripheral blood. The CDR3 loop reads CASSQIGTGRVKEQFF. CDR3 DNA: TGCGCCAGCAGCCAAATTGGGACAGGGCGCGTTAAGGAGCAGTTCTTC.